One and the same sample provided the 10 T cell receptor beta chains below, sequenced in a study of shared clonotypes between healthy human individuals. Clones were read by immunoSEQ multiplex PCR, and TCRdb kept only the in-frame ones, dropping some. Among 2 million to 3 million clones listed, approximately 93% were seen once. The sample consisted of naive CD4+ T cells from PBMCs. The subset here: CD45RA+ positively selected. The receptors shown here come from a man aged 18 to 30 in good health. Some clones in this sample may be carry-over from other donors' samples.

With regard to this clone: Other nucleotide sequences in the sample specify the same CDR3. CDR3 DNA sequence: TGCGCCAGCAGCTTGGGTCTAGCGTTCTACAATGAGCAGTTCTTC. Its protein is CASSLGLAFYNEQFF. The chain recombines TRBV5-1 with TRBJ2-1; D may be TRBD2 (6 bases). The V gene lost 0 bases and the J gene lost 3 bases, with 10 bases spanning the gap. CDR1 is SGHRS, CDR2 YFSETQ, per germline. The CDR3 contains 15 residues.

This clone has only one observation. V and J are TRBV14 and TRBJ1-1; D ambiguous. The CDR3 extends over 14 amino acids. Trimming shortened V by 4 bases and J by 1 base, and 10 bases separated the two germline ends. Germline V gene lookup returns CDR1 SGHDN and CDR2 FVKESK. The CDR3 here is CASSRGRKNTEAFF. CDR3 sequence (DNA): TGTGCCAGCAGCCGAGGGCGAAAGAACACTGAAGCTTTCTTT.

As DNA, the CDR3 is TGTGCCAGTAGTACCCTGAGCAGTTCCTACGAGCAGTACTTC. Translated, it gives CASSTLSSSYEQYF. The chain uses TRBV19 and TRBJ2-7; D not resolved. The germline V gene has CDR1 LNHDA and CDR2 SQIVND (reference sequence). Deletions cut 4 bases from V and 1 base from J, with 11 bases between. The CDR3 has 14 amino acids.

The V gene is TRBV30, the J gene TRBJ1-1, with D uncertain. V was pared by 3 bases and J by 1 base, with 12 bases between. The CDR3 runs to 14 residues. Germline values: CDR1 GTSNPN, CDR2 SVGIG (reference sequence). The CDR3 coding sequence is TGTGCCTGGAGCATCGGGAGCCCGAACACTGAAGCTTTCTTT. Its translation: CAWSIGSPNTEAFF.

This clone was picked up one time. This chain joins TRBV6-1 and TRBJ2-2; 12 bases are a match to TRBD2. Germline V CDR1 and CDR2: MNHNS, SASEGT. Trimming at V came to 0 bases and at J to 5 bases, leaving 7 bases not matched to a gene. The CDR3 runs to 18 residues. The CDR3 DNA is TGTGCCAGCAGTGAAGCGCTAGCGGGAGGGCGGCGTACCGGGGAGCTGTTTTTT. Residues: CASSEALAGGRRTGELFF.

This chain joins TRBV5-1 and TRBJ2-1; D is unresolved. The CDR3 has 15 amino acids. CDR1 is SGHRS and CDR2 is YFSETQ in the germline V gene. V lost 1 base and J 3 bases, leaving 11 bases between the germline ends. DNA of the CDR3: TGCGCCAGCAGCTTGCTCATAGGCTACTACAATGAGCAGTTCTTC. The encoded protein is CASSLLIGYYNEQFF.

This clone was detected only once. One junction end does not reproduce the germline sequence, and a read error may be involved. Other DNA variants within this sample encode the same CDR3. The chain uses TRBV5-6 and TRBJ1-1, with D maybe TRBD1 (5 bases). Germline CDR1 reads SGHDT; CDR2 reads YYEEEE. This CDR3 spans 14 amino acids. CDR3 loop: CASSLFREGTEAFF. The CDR3 DNA reads TGTGCCAGCAGCTTGTTCAGGGAGGGCACTGAGGCTTTCTTT.

This clone appeared a few times. The rearrangement uses TRBV10-2 and TRBJ1-1, with no clear D. The CDR3 is 11 residues long. Germline loops: CDR1 WSHSY, CDR2 SAAADI. V lost 7 bases and J lost 4, with 7 bases in between. The CDR3 loop is CASILGTEAFF. The CDR3 nucleotides read TGCGCCAGCATACTGGGCACTGAAGCTTTCTTT.

The rearrangement uses TRBV28 and TRBJ1-5; unclear D gene. Trimming took 2 bases from V and 0 from J, leaving 11 bases between them. CDR1 is MDHEN, CDR2 SYDVKM, per germline. The CDR3 spans 16 residues. The DNA of the CDR3 is TGTGCCAGCAGTTTAGTGACTTACTATAGCAATCAGCCCCAGCATTTT. It yields the protein CASSLVTYYSNQPQHF.

CDR3 amino acids: CASSLTGADLETQYF. The CDR3 region has the DNA TGTGCCAGCAGCTTGACAGGGGCAGACCTAGAGACCCAGTACTTC. The chain employs TRBV5-4 and TRBJ2-5, with TRBD1 matching 7 bases. Germline CDR1 SGHNT, CDR2 YYREEE (reference sequence). The V and J ends lost 1 base and 4 bases, in that order; junction bases with no gene match: 7. CDR3 size: 15 residues. Together with reference TRBV5-4 and TRBJ2-5, the CDR3 gives the full variable domain: ETGVTQSPTHLIKTRGQQVTLRCSSQSGHNTVSWYQQALGQGPQFIFQYYREEENGRGNFPPRFSGLQFPNYSSELNVNALELDDSALYLCASSLTGADLETQYFGPGTRLLVL.